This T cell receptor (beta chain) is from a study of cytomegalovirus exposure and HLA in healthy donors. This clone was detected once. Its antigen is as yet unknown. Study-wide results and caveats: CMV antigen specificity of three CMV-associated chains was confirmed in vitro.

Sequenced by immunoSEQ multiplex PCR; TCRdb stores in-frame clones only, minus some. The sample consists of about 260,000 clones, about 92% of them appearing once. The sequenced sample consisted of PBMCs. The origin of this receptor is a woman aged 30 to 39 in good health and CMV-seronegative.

This chain's CDR3 is CASSRDREGLVTQYF. CDR3 coding DNA: TGTGCCAGCAGCAGAGACCGGGAGGGCCTTGTTACGCAGTATTTT. The V gene is TRBV21-1, the J gene TRBJ2-3; TRBD2 is the table's D call, not checked against the DNA. TRBV21-1 is flagged as a pseudogene. The CDR3 extends over 15 amino acids.